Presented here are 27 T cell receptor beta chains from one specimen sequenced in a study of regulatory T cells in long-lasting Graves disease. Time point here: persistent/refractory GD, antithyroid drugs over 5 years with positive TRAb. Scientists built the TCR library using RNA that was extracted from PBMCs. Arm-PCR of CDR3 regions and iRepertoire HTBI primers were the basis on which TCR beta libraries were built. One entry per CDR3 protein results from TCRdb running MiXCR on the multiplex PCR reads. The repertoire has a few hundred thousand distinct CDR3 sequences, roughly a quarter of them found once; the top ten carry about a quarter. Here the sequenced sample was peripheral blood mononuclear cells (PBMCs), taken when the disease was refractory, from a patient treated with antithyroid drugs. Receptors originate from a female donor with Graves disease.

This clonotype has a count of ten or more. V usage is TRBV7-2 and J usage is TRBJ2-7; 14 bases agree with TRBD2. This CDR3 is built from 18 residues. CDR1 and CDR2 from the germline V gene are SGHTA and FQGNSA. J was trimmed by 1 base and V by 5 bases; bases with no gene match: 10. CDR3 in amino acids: CASSPSGTSGRWSYEQYF. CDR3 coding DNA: TGTGCCAGCAGCCCGTCCGGGACTAGCGGGAGATGGTCCTACGAGCAGTACTTC.

The CDR3 loop is CSGGDRGLYGYTF. CDR3 nucleotides: TGCAGCGGGGGGGACAGGGGCCTTTATGGCTACACCTTC. This sequence joins TRBV29-1 and TRBJ1-2, with 10 bases fitting TRBD1. J gave up 5 bases and V 7 bases, and 7 bases lay outside the gene matches. Germline V gives CDR1 SQVTM, CDR2 ANQGSEA. The CDR3 contains 13 residues.

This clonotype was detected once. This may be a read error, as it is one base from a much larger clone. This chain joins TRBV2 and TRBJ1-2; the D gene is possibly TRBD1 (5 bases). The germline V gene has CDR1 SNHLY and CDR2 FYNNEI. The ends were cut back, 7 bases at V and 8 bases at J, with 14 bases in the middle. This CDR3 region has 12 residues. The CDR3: CASNGANQGYTF. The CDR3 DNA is TGTGCCAGCAACGGGGCGAATCAAGGCTACACCTTC.

In DNA form, the CDR3 reads TGTGCTAGTGGACTGCACAGTTTCTGGTCCACCGGGGAGCTGTTTTTT. It codes for CASGLHSFWSTGELFF. The V gene is TRBV12-5, the J gene TRBJ2-2; the D is unclear. With 6 bases removed from V and 4 bases from J, the gap between germline ends came to 18 bases. Germline V gives CDR1 LGHNT, CDR2 FRNRAP. CDR3 length: 16 amino acids. Full variable domain (outside the CDR3, taken from reference TRBV12-5 and TRBJ2-2): DARVTQTPRHKVTEMGQEVTMRCQPILGHNTVFWYRQTMMQGLELLAYFRNRAPLDDSGMPKDRFSAEMPDATLATLKIQPSEPRDSAVYFCASGLHSFWSTGELFFGEGSRLTVL.

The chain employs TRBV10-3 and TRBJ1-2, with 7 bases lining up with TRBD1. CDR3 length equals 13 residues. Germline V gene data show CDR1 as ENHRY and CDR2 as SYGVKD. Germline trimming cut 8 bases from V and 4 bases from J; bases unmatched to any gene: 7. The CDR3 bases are TGTGCCATCGGCGCAGGGGACAGCTATGGCTACACCTTC. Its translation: CAIGAGDSYGYTF.

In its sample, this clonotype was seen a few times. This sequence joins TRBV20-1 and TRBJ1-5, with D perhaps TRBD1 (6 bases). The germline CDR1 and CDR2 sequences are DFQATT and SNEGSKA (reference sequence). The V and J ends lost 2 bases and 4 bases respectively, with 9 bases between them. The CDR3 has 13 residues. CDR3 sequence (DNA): TGCAGTGCTAGACGACAGGAGAATCAGCCCCAGCATTTT. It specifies CSARRQENQPQHF.

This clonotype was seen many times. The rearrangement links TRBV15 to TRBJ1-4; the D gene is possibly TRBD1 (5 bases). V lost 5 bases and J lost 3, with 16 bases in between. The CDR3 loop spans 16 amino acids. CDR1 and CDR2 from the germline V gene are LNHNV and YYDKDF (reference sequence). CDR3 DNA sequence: TGTGCCACCAGCTCACCCCGGAGGGGTGCTAATGAAAAACTGTTTTTT. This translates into CATSSPRRGANEKLFF.

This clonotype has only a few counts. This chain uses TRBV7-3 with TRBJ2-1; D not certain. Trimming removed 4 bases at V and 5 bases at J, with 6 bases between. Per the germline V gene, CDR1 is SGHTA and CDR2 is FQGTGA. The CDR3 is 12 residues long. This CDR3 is CASSSRDNEQFF. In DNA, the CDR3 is TGTGCCAGCAGCTCCCGGGACAATGAGCAGTTCTTC.

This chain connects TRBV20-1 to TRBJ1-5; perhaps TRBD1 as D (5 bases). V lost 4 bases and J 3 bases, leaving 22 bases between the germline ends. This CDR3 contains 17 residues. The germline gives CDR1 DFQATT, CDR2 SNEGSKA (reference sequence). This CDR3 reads CSAKSGRGSSTNQPQHF. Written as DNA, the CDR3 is TGCAGTGCTAAGTCCGGCCGGGGGTCTTCGACCAATCAGCCCCAGCATTTT.

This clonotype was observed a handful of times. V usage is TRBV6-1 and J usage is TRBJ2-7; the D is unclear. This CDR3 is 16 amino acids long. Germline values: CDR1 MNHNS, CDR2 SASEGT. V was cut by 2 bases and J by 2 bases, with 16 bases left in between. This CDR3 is CASSEPIARPTYEQYF. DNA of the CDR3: TGTGCCAGCAGTGAACCGATAGCCCGTCCTACCTACGAGCAGTACTTC.

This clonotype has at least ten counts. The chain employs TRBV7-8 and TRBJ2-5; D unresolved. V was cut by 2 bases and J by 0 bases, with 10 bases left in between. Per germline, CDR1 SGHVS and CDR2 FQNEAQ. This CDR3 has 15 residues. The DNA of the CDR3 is TGTGCCAGCAGCTTACTGCCGACCAACCAAGAGACCCAGTACTTC. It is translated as CASSLLPTNQETQYF.

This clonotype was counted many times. CDR3 region: CAGEREMNTEAFF. The CDR3 DNA reads TGTGCCGGAGAGAGAGAAATGAACACTGAAGCTTTCTTT. The chain links TRBV2 to TRBJ1-1; D ambiguous. The germline V gene encodes CDR1 SNHLY and CDR2 FYNNEI. Trimming took 11 bases from V and 0 from J, leaving 13 bases between them. This CDR3 contains 13 residues. Full variable domain (rest looked up from reference TRBV2 and TRBJ1-1): EPEVTQTPSHQVTQMGQEVILRCVPISNHLYFYWYRQILGQKVEFLVSFYNNEISEKSEIFDDQFSVERPDGSNFTLKIRSTKLEDSAMYFCAGEREMNTEAFFGQGTRLTVV.

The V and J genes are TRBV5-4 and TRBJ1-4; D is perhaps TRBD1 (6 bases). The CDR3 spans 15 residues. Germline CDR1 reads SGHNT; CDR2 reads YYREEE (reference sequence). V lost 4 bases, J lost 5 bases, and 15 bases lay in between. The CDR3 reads CASSPRAGQNEKLFF. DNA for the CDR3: TGTGCCAGCAGCCCCCGAGCGGGACAAAATGAAAAACTGTTTTTT. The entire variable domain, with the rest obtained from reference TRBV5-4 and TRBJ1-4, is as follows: ETGVTQSPTHLIKTRGQQVTLRCSSQSGHNTVSWYQQALGQGPQFIFQYYREEENGRGNFPPRFSGLQFPNYSSELNVNALELDDSALYLCASSPRAGQNEKLFFGSGTQLSVL.

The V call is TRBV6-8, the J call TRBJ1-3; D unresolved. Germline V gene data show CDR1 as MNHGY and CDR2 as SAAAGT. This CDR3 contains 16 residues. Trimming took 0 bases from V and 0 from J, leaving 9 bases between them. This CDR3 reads CASSYSIHSSGNTIYF. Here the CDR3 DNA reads TGTGCCAGCAGTTACTCGATCCACAGCTCTGGAAACACCATATATTTT.

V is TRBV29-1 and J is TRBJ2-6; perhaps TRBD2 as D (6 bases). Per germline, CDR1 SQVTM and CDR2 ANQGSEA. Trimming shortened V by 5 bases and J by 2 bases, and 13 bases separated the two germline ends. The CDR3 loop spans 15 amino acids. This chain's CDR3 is CSVRSGVAGANVLTF. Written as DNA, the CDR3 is TGCAGCGTTCGGTCGGGGGTGGCTGGGGCCAACGTCCTGACTTTC.

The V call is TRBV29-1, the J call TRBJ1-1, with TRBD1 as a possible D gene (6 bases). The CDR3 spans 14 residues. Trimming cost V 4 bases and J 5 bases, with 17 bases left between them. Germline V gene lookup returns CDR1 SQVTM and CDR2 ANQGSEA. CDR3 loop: CSVGFGQSGTEAFF. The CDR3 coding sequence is TGCAGCGTTGGATTTGGACAGTCAGGGACTGAAGCTTTCTTT.

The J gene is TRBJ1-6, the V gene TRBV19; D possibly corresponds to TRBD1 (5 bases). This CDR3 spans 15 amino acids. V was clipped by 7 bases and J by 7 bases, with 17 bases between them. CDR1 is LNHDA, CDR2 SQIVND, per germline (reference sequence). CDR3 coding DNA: TGTGCCAGTACCACGGACATTTTAGGCAATTCACCCCTCCACTTT. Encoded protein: CASTTDILGNSPLHF.

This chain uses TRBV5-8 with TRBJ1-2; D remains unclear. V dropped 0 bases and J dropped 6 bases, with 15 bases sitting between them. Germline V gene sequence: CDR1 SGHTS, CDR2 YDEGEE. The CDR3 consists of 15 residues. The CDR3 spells CASSLGVSRRNGYTF. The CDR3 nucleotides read TGTGCCAGCAGCTTGGGCGTCAGTCGTCGGAATGGCTACACCTTC.

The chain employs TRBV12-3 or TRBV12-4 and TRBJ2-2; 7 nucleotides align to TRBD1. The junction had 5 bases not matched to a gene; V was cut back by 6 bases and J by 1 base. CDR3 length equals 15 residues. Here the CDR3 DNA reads TGTGCCAGCAGAACCAACAGGGGGAACACCGGGGAGCTGTTTTTT. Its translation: CASRTNRGNTGELFF.

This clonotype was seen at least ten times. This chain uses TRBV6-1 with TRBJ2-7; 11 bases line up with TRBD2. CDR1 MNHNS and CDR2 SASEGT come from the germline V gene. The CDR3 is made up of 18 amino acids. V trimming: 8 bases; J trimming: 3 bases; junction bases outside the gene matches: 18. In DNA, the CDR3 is TGTGCCAGCCGCACCGATAGACTTAGCGGGAGGGCCCGCTACGAGCAGTACTTC. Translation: CASRTDRLSGRARYEQYF.

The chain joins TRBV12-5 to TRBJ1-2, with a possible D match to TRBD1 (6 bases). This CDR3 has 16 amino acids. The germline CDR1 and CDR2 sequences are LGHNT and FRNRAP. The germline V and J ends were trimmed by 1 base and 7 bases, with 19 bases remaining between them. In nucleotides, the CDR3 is TGTGCTAGTGGTTTGGGTGCCGGGACACCATCCGCTGGCTACACCTTC. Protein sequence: CASGLGAGTPSAGYTF.

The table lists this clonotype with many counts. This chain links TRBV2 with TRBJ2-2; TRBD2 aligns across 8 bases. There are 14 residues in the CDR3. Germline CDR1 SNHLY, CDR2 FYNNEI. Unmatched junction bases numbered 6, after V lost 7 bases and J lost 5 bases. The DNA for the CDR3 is TGTGCCAGCATTAGCGGGATTTCTACCGGGGAGCTGTTTTTT. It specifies CASISGISTGELFF.

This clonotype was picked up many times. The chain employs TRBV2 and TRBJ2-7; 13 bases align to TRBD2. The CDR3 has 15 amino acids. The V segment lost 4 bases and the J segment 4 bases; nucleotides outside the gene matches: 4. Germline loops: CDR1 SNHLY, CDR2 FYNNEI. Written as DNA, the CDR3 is TGTGCCAGCAGTGGCGAGGGACTAGCGGGGTACGAGCAGTACTTC. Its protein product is CASSGEGLAGYEQYF.

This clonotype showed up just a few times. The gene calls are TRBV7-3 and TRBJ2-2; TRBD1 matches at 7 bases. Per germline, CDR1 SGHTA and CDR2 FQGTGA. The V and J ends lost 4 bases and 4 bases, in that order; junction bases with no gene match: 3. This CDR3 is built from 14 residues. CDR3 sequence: CASSYRGGTGELFF. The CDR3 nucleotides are TGTGCCAGCAGCTACAGGGGCGGCACCGGGGAGCTGTTTTTT. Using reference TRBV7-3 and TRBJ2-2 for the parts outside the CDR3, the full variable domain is GAGVSQTPSNKVTEKGKYVELRCDPISGHTALYWYRQSLGQGPEFLIYFQGTGAADDSGLPNDRFFAVRPEGSVSTLKIQRTERGDSAVYLCASSYRGGTGELFFGEGSRLTVL.

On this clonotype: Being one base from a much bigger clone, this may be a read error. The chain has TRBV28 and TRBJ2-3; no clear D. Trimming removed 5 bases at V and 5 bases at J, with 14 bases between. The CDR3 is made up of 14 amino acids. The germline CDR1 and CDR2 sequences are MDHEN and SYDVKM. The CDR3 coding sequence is TGTGCCAGCAGTCCCGGCGCAAAAAGAGATACGCAGTATTTT. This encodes CASSPGAKRDTQYF.

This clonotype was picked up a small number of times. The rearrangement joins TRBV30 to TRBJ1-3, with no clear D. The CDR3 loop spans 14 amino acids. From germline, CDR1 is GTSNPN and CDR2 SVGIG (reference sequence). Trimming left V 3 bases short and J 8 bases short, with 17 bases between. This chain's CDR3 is CAWRGAYQRDTIYF. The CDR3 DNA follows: TGTGCCTGGAGAGGAGCTTACCAGCGGGACACCATATATTTT.

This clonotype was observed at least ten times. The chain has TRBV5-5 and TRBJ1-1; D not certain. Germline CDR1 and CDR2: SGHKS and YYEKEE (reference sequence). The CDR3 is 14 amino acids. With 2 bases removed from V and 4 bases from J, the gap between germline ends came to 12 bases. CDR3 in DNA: TGTGCCAGCAGCTTAGACTGGGGAGGCACTGAAGCTTTCTTT. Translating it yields CASSLDWGGTEAFF.